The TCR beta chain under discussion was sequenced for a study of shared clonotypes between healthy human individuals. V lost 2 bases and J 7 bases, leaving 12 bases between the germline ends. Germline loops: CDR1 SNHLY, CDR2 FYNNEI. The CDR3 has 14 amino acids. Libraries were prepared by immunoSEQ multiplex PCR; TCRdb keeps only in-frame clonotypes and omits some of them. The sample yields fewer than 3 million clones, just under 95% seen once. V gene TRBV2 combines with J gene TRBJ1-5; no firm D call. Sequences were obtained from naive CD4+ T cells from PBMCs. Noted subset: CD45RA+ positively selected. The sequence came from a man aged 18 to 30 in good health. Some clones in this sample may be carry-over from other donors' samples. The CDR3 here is CASSEYRDGQPQHF. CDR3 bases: TGTGCCAGCAGTGAATATAGGGATGGGCAGCCCCAGCATTTT.